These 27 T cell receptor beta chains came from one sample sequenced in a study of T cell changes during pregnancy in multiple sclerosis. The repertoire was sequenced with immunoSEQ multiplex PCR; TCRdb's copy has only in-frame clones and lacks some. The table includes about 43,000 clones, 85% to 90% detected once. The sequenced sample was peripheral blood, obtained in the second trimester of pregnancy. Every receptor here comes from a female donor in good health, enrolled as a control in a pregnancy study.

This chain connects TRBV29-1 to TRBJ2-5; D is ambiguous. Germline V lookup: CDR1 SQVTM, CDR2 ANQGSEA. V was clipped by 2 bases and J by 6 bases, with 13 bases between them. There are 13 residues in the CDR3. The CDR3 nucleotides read TGCAGCGTTGAAATGTCCCTACCACAGACCCAGTACTTC. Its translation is CSVEMSLPQTQYF.

CDR3 nucleotide sequence: TGTGCCAGCAGTTCAAGGACAGGGGGGGTAGAAGCTTTCTTT. Translated: CASSSRTGGVEAFF. The chain uses TRBV11-2 and TRBJ1-1; the match to TRBD1 covers 10 bases. The V segment lost 6 bases and the J segment 8 bases; nucleotides outside the gene matches: 9. This CDR3 is 14 amino acids long. Germline V gene data show CDR1 as SGHAT and CDR2 as FQNNGV.

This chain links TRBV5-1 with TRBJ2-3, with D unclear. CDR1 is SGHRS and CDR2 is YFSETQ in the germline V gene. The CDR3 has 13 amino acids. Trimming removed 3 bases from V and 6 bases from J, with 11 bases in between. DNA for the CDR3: TGCGCCAGCAGCTACGGAGTTGAGGATACGCAGTATTTT. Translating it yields CASSYGVEDTQYF.

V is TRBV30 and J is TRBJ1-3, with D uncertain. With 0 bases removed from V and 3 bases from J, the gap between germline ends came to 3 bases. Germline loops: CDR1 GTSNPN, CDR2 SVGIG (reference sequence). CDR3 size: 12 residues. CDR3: CAWSVLGNTIYF. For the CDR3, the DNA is TGTGCCTGGAGTGTACTTGGAAACACCATATATTTT.

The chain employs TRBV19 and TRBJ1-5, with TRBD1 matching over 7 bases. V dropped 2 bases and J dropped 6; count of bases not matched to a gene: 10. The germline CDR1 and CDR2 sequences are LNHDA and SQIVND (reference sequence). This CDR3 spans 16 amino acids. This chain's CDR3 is CASSINTGEIGQPQHF. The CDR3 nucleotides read TGTGCCAGTAGTATAAACACAGGGGAGATAGGTCAGCCCCAGCATTTT. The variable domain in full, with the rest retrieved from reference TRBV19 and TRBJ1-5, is DGGITQSPKYLFRKEGQNVTLSCEQNLNHDAMYWYRQDPGQGLRLIYYSQIVNDFQKGDIAEGYSVSREKKESFPLTVTSAQKNPTAFYLCASSINTGEIGQPQHFGDGTRLSIL.

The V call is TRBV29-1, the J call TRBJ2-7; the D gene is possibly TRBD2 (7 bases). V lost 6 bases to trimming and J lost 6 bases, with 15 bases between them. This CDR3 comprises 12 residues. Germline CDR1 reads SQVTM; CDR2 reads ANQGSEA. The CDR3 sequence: CSVLVGGLEQYF. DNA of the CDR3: TGCAGCGTCTTGGTCGGGGGGCTCGAGCAGTACTTC.

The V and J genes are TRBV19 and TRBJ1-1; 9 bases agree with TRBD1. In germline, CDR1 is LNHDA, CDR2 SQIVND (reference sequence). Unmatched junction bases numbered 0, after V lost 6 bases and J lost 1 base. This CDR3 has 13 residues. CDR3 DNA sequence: TGTGCCAGTAGGGGACAGGGGAACACTGAAGCTTTCTTT. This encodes CASRGQGNTEAFF.

The CDR3 is CSVGDGGGSPLHF. The CDR3 DNA sequence: TGCAGCGTGGGTGATGGGGGCGGCTCACCCCTCCACTTT. J is TRBJ1-6 and V is TRBV29-1; possibly TRBD1 for D (6 bases). V lost 6 bases and J 10 bases, leaving 16 bases between the germline ends. Germline V gene lookup returns CDR1 SQVTM and CDR2 ANQGSEA. The CDR3 loop spans 13 amino acids.

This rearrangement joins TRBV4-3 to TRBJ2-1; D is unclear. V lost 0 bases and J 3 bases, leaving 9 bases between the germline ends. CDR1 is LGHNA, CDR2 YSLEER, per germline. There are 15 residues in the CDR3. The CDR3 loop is CASSQDHASYNEQFF. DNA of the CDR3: TGCGCCAGCAGCCAAGATCATGCCAGCTACAATGAGCAGTTCTTC.

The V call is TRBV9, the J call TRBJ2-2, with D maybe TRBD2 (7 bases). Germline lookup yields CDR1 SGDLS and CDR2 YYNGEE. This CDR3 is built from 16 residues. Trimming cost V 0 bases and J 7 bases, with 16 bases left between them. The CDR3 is CASSVGGGVGNGELFF. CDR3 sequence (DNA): TGTGCCAGCAGCGTAGGAGGGGGGGTGGGTAACGGGGAGCTGTTTTTT.

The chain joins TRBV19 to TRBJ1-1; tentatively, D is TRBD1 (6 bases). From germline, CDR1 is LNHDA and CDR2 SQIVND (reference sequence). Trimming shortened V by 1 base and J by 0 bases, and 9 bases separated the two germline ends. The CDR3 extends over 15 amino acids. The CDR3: CASSIGNRVNTEAFF. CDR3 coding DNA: TGTGCCAGTAGTATAGGAAACAGGGTGAACACTGAAGCTTTCTTT.

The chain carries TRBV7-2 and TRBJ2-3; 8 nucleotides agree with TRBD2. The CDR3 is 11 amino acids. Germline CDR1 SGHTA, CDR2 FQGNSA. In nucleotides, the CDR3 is TGTGCTAGCGGGGCCACAGATACGCAGTATTTT. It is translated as CASGATDTQYF.

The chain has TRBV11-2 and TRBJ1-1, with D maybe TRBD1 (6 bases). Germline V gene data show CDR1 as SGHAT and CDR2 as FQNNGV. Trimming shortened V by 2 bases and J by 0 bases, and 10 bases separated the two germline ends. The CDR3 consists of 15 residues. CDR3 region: CASSLSGQLNTEAFF. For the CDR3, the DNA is TGTGCCAGCAGCTTAAGTGGACAGTTGAACACTGAAGCTTTCTTT.

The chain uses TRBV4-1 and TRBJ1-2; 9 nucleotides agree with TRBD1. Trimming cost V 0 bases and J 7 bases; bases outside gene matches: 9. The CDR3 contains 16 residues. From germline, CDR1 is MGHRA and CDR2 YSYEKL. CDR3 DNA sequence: TGCGCCAGCAGCCAAGACCCCGGGACAGGGACGCGTGGCTACACCTTC. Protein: CASSQDPGTGTRGYTF.

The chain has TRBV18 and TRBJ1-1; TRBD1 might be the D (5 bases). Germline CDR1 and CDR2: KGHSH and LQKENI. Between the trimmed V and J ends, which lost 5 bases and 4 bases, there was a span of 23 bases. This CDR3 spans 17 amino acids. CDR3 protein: CASSSGTGGGSGTEAFF. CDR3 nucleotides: TGTGCCAGCTCATCGGGTACAGGCGGGGGATCCGGCACTGAAGCTTTCTTT.

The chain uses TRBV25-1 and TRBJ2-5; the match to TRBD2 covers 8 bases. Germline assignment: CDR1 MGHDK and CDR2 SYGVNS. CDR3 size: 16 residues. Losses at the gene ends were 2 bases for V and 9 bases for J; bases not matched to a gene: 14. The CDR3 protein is CASSEGLAGTGGSQYF. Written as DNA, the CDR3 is TGTGCCAGCAGTGAAGGGCTGGCGGGGACGGGAGGGTCCCAGTACTTC.

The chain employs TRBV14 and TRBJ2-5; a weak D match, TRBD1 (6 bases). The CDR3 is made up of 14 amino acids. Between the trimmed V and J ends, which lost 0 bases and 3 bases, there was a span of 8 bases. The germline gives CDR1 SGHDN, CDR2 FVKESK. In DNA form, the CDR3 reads TGTGCCAGCAGCCAAGATGAGGGGGAAGAGACCCAGTACTTC. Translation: CASSQDEGEETQYF.

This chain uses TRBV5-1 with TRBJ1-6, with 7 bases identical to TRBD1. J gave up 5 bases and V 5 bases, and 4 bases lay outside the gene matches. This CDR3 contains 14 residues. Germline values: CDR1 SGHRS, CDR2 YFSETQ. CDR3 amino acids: CASSKTGNNSPLHF. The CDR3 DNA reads TGCGCCAGCAGTAAGACAGGGAATAATTCACCCCTCCACTTT.

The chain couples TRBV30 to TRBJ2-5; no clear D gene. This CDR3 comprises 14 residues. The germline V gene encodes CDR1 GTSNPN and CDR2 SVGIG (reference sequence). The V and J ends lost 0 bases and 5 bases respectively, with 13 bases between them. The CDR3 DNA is TGTGCCTGGAGTGTACGGTACCCCCCGGAGACCCAGTACTTC. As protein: CAWSVRYPPETQYF.

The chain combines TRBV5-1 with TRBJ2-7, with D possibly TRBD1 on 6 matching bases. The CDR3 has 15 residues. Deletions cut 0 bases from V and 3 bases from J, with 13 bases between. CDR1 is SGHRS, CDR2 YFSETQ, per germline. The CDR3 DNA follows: TGCGCCAGCAGCTTGGGGCAGGGGCGAGGCTACGAGCAGTACTTC. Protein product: CASSLGQGRGYEQYF.

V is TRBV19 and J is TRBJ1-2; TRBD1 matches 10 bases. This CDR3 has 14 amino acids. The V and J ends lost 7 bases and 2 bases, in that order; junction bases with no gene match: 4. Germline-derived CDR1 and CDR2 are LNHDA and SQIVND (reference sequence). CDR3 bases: TGTGCCAGTATTCCGGGACAGGGGAACTATGGCTACACCTTC. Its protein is CASIPGQGNYGYTF.

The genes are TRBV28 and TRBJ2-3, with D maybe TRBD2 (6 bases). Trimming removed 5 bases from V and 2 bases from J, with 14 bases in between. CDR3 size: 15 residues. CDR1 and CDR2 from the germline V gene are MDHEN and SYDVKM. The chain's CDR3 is CASSTWRGDTDTQYF. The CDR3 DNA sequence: TGTGCCAGCAGTACCTGGCGGGGCGACACAGATACGCAGTATTTT. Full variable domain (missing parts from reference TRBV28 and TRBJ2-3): DVKVTQSSRYLVKRTGEKVFLECVQDMDHENMFWYRQDPGLGLRLIYFSYDVKMKEKGDIPEGYSVSREKKERFSLILESASTNQTSMYLCASSTWRGDTDTQYFGPGTRLTVL.

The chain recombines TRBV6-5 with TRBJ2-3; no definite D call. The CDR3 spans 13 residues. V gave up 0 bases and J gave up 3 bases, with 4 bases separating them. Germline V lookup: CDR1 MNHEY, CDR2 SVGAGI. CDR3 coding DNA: TGTGCCAGCAGTTACTCGACTACAGATACGCAGTATTTT. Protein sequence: CASSYSTTDTQYF.

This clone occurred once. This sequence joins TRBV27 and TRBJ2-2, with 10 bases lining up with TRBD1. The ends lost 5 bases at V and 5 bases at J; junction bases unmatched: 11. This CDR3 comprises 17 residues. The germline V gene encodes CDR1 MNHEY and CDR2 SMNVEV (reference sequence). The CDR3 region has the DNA TGTGCCAGCAGTCCCACCGCGGGACAGGGGCGAACCGGGGAGCTGTTTTTT. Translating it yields CASSPTAGQGRTGELFF.

In DNA, the CDR3 is TGTGCCAGCAGGCCGGGACTAGCGGACACCGGGGAGCTGTTTTTT. It is translated as CASRPGLADTGELFF. The V and J genes are TRBV6-6 and TRBJ2-2; 11 bases agree with TRBD2. V shed 6 bases, J shed 3 bases, and the junction held 3 bases outside the gene matches. The V gene's germline CDR1 is MNHNY and CDR2 SVGAGI (reference sequence). This CDR3 spans 15 amino acids.

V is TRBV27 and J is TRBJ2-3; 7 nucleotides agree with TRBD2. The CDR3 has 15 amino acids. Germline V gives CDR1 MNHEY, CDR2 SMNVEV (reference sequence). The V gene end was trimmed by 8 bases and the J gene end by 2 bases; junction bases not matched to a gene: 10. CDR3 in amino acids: CASSPPGLSTDTQYF. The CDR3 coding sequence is TGTGCCAGCTCACCTCCGGGACTATCCACAGATACGCAGTATTTT.

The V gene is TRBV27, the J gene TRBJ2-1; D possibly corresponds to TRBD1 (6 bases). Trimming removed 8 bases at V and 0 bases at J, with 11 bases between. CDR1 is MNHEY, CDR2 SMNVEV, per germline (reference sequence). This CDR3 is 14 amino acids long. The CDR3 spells CASGTLSSYNEQFF. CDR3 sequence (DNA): TGTGCCAGCGGGACATTGAGCTCCTACAATGAGCAGTTCTTC.